The clone carrying this T cell receptor beta chain was observed once. The data belong to a study of cytomegalovirus exposure and HLA in healthy donors. In germline, CDR1 is MRHNA, CDR2 SNTAGT. The CDR3 contains 16 residues. Trimming cost V 2 bases and J 7 bases; bases outside gene matches: 8. With 60 Vbeta and 13 Jbeta primers, the PCR was carried out. Clones were sequenced by immunoSEQ multiplex PCR, and TCRdb holds only the in-frame ones, with some missing. The sample has under 150,000 clones; approximately 85% are singletons. The chain uses TRBV6-4 and TRBJ2-7, with 13 bases aligning to TRBD2. The sequenced material came from PBMCs. This receptor was taken from a boy younger than 18 in good health and CMV-seronegative. DNA of the CDR3: TGTGCCAGCAGTGACCAAGGACTAGCGGGAGTGTGGGAGCAGTACTTC. Translated, it gives CASSDQGLAGVWEQYF.